Included here is one T cell receptor (beta chain) sequence, with context. The sample comes from a study of OX40 agonist ivuxolimab in advanced cancers. Measured with immunoSEQ multiplex PCR; TCRdb has only the in-frame clones, and not every one. This sample has 50,000 to 65,000 clones, with roughly four fifths found just once. This clonotype originated in an adult with an advanced solid tumor such as melanoma, head and neck, liver or kidney cancer. The input for sequencing was CD4+ or CD8+ T cells sorted from blood, taken in a trial of the OX40 agonist ivuxolimab.

Written as DNA, the CDR3 is TGCAGCGTAGGGCAACGGCCTGAGAACACTGAAGCTTTCTTT. It encodes CSVGQRPENTEAFF. This chain uses TRBV29-1 with TRBJ1-1; D is unclear. Trimming cost V 6 bases and J 1 base, with 15 bases left between them. The CDR3 runs to 14 residues. Germline V lookup: CDR1 SQVTM, CDR2 ANQGSEA. Together with reference TRBV29-1 and TRBJ1-1, the CDR3 gives the full variable domain: SAVISQKPSRDICQRGTSLTIQCQVDSQVTMMFWYRQQPGQSLTLIATANQGSEATYESGFVIDKFPISRPNLTFSTLTVSNMSPEDSSIYLCSVGQRPENTEAFFGQGTRLTVV.